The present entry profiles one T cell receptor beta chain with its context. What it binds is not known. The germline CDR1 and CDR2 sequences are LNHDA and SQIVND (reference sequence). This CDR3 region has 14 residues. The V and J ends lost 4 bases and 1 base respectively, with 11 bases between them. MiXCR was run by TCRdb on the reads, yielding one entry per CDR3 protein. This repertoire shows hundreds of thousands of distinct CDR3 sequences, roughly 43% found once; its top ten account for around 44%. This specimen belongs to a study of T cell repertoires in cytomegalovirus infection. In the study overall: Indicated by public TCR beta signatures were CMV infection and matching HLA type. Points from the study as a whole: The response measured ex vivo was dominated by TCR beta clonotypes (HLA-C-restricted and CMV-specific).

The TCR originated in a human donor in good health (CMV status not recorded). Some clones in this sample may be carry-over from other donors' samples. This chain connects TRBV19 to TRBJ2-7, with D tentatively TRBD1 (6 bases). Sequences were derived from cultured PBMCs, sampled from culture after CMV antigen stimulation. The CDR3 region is CASSKRDTSYEQYF. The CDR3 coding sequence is TGTGCCAGTAGTAAACGGGACACTTCCTACGAGCAGTACTTC. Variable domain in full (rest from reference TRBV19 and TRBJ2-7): DGGITQSPKYLFRKEGQNVTLSCEQNLNHDAMYWYRQDPGQGLRLIYYSQIVNDFQKGDIAEGYSVSREKKESFPLTVTSAQKNPTAFYLCASSKRDTSYEQYFGPGTRLTVT.